What follows are 7 T cell receptor beta chains derived from one specimen sequenced in a study of blood T cells in healthy people across ages. A sample-barcoded 5' primer and a J-beta primer mix were used in a second PCR of roughly 7 to 12 cycles. From the 5' RACE reads, TCRdb called clonotypes with MiXCR, one entry per CDR3 protein. The sample has about 1.4 million distinct CDR3 sequences; roughly 59% are singletons. The sequenced sample consisted of blood. Source of these receptors: a man between 18 and 29 years old in good health.

The chain has TRBV20-1 and TRBJ1-4, with TRBD1 matching 7 bases. There are 15 residues in the CDR3. J gave up 8 bases and V 2 bases, and 11 bases lay outside the gene matches. The V gene's germline CDR1 is DFQATT and CDR2 SNEGSKA (reference sequence). The CDR3 DNA reads TGCAGTGCTAGATCGCCAGGGGGTGTGAGAGAAAAACTGTTTTTT. Protein: CSARSPGGVREKLFF.

The chain couples TRBV2 to TRBJ1-2; 10 bases are shared with TRBD1. Germline V lookup: CDR1 SNHLY, CDR2 FYNNEI. J lost 7 bases, V lost 8 bases, and 10 bases had no gene match. The CDR3 extends over 14 amino acids. The CDR3 sequence: CASGAGTGASGYTF. As DNA, the CDR3 is TGTGCCAGCGGGGCCGGGACAGGGGCGAGTGGCTACACCTTC.

The gene calls are TRBV12-3 or TRBV12-4 and TRBJ1-1, with a tentative D call TRBD1 (5 bases). V was clipped by 6 bases and J by 7 bases, with 12 bases between them. CDR3 size: 12 residues. The CDR3 loop reads CASSSTEGEAFF. In nucleotides, the CDR3 is TGTGCCAGCAGCTCGACAGAAGGTGAAGCTTTCTTT.

This clonotype was recorded only once. V usage is TRBV5-1 and J usage is TRBJ2-1; D unclear. The V end lost 0 bases, the J end lost 15 bases, and 10 bases lay between the germline ends. Per the germline V gene, CDR1 is SGHRS and CDR2 is YFSETQ. This CDR3 has 11 amino acids. The CDR3: CASSLGQTLFF. In nucleotides, the CDR3 is TGCGCCAGCAGCTTGGGCCAAACACTGTTCTTC.

The rearrangement joins TRBV20-1 to TRBJ1-2; 10 bases align to TRBD1. This CDR3 is built from 13 residues. Germline assignment: CDR1 DFQATT and CDR2 SNEGSKA (reference sequence). Losses at the gene ends were 3 bases for V and 9 bases for J; bases not matched to a gene: 7. The CDR3 loop is CSASGTGESRYTF. DNA of the CDR3: TGCAGTGCTAGCGGGACAGGGGAGAGTCGCTACACCTTC.

V and J are TRBV11-2 and TRBJ2-3, with no clear D. The CDR3 covers 14 residues. Trimming removed 2 bases from V and 4 bases from J, with 10 bases in between. Germline V gene data show CDR1 as SGHAT and CDR2 as FQNNGV. The CDR3 DNA follows: TGTGCCAGCAGCTTAACCCACATCCCAGATACGCAGTATTTT. It encodes CASSLTHIPDTQYF.

This clonotype occurred a few times. The gene calls are TRBV4-2 and TRBJ1-4; D gene uncertain. V lost 8 bases and J lost 0, with 13 bases in between. CDR1 LGHNA and CDR2 YNFKEQ come from the germline V gene. The CDR3 runs to 15 residues. The CDR3 region has the DNA TGTGCCAGCCGACCTATAGATACAACTAATGAAAAACTGTTTTTT. This gives the protein CASRPIDTTNEKLFF.